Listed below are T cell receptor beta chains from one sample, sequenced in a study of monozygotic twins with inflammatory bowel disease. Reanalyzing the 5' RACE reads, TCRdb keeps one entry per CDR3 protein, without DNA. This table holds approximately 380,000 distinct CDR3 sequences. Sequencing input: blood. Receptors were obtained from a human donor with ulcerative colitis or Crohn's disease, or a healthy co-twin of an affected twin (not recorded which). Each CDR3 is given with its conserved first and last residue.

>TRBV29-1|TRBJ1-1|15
CSVSGTGGMNTEAFF
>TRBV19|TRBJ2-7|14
CASSIWASGGEQYF
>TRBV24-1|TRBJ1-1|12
CTTMDPAGEAFF
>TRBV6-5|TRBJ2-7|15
CASSSLQGESYEQYF
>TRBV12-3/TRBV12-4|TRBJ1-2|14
CASSLSSVPYGYTF
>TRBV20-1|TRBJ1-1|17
CSARHPDRFVVGYQAFF
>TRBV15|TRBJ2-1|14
CAGPVGGGGDEQFF
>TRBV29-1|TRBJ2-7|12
CSVGAGPYEQYF
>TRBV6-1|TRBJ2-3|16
CASRPSTGQVTDTQYF
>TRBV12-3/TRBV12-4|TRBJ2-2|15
CASSHRTGDTGELFF
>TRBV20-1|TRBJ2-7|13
CSARGGGRNEQYF
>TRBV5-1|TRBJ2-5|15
CASSLEVAAWETQYF
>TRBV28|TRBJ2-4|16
CASSSSGTLAKNIQYF
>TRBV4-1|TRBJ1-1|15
CASSRIGQTNTEAFF
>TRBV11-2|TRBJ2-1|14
CASSRTGGYNEQFF
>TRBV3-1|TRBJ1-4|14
CASSRGIANEKLFF
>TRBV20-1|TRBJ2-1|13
CSPSPLRWNEQFF
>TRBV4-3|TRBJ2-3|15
CASSLRSLGTDTQYF
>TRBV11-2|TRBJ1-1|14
CASSLVGGSTEAFF
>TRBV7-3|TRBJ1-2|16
CASSLARPGQGYGYTF
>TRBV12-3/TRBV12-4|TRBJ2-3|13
CASSFISTDTQYF
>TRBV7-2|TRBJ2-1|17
CASSLALGMGSYNEQFF
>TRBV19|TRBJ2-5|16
CASSIRTGGVEETQYF
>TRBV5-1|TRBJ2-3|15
CASSSSEGGTDTQYF
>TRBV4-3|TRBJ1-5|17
CASSQDWNRVLNQPQHF
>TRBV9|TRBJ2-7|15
CASSAGGILSYEQYF
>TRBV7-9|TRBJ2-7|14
CASSYVGGSYEQYF
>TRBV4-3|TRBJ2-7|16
CASSQDQARFSYEQYF
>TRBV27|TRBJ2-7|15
CASSPGLALSYEQYF
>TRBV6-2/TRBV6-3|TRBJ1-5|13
CASTAYSNQPQHF
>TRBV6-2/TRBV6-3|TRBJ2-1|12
CATVDSYNEQFF
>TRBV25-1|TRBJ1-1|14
CASSRHGAITEAFF
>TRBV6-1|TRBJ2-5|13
CASLNGQGKTQYF
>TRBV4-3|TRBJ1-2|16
CASSQEQGIANYGYTF
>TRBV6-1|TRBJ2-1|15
CASSPGSYAYNEQFF
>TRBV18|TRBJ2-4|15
CASSETGGFTDIQYF
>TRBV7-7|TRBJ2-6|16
CASSLALYPGANVLTF
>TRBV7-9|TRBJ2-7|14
CASRPRATSYEQYF
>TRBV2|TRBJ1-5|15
CASRRTGEGNQPQHF
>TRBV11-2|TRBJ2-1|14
CASSRSPQDNEQFF
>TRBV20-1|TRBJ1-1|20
CSARLFRTHSGRGGNTEAFF
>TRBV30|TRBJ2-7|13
CAWSSDSSYEQYF
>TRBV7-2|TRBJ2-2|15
CASSFRGGDTGELFF